The rows below give T cell receptor beta chains drawn from one sample of a study of post-analysis software for immune sequencing data. A single record per CDR3 protein comes from TCRdb applying MiXCR to the PCR reads. The sample has roughly 870,000 distinct CDR3 sequences, roughly 50% seen once; the top ten hold 4.6%. Specimen: blood. The receptors come from a girl aged 5 to 17 with multiple sclerosis. Both conserved end residues are part of each CDR3. Fields, in order: D gene, J gene, V gene, clone size, CDR3 DNA, CDR3 protein. The D gene is left open where the match is weak. Clone size is shown for a subset of rows, as once, few, many or a class of expanded clone.

D: TRBD1
J: TRBJ2-7
V: TRBV7-8
size: NA
DNA: TGTGCCAGCAGCTCTCAGAGGACAGGGCACTACGAGCAGTACTTC
CDR3: CASSSQRTGHYEQYF

D: TRBD1
J: TRBJ2-7
V: TRBV20-1
size: once
DNA: TGCAGTGCTAGAGGAAGGGACAGGGGATTTCGTTACTACGAGCAGTACTTC
CDR3: CSARGRDRGFRYYEQYF

D: NA
J: TRBJ2-7
V: TRBV10-3
size: NA
DNA: TGTGCCATCAGTGAGTCCGGGGATCCCTACGAGCAGTACTTC
CDR3: CAISESGDPYEQYF

D: NA
J: TRBJ1-5
V: TRBV6-5
size: NA
DNA: TGTGGAAGCGCAAGGGGTTGGAATCAGCCCCAGCATTTT
CDR3: CGSARGWNQPQHF

D: TRBD1
J: TRBJ1-2
V: TRBV5-6
size: once
DNA: TGTGCCAGCAGCCCCCTCTACAGGGGAGCTAACTATGGCTACACCTTC
CDR3: CASSPLYRGANYGYTF

D: TRBD1
J: TRBJ2-7
V: TRBV12-3/TRBV12-4
size: few
DNA: TGTGCCAGCAGCCGACAGGGGGCAGGCGAGCAGTACTTC
CDR3: CASSRQGAGEQYF

D: NA
J: TRBJ2-7
V: TRBV20-1
size: NA
DNA: TGCAGTGCTAGAGATTTTAGGGACAACTCCTACGAGCAGTACTTC
CDR3: CSARDFRDNSYEQYF

D: TRBD2
J: TRBJ2-1
V: TRBV29-1
size: NA
DNA: TGCAGCGTCGGTAGCGGGGGCGTCTACAATGAGCAGTTCTTC
CDR3: CSVGSGGVYNEQFF

D: NA
J: TRBJ1-2
V: TRBV6-5
size: NA
DNA: TGTGCCAGCAGCCAGGGCAACCCTAACTATGGCTACACCTTC
CDR3: CASSQGNPNYGYTF

D: TRBD2
J: TRBJ2-1
V: TRBV28
size: NA
DNA: TGTGCCAGCAGTTTCCGCCTTAGCGGGGGCCCCCTCAATGAGCAGTTCTTC
CDR3: CASSFRLSGGPLNEQFF

D: NA
J: TRBJ2-3
V: TRBV20-1
size: NA
DNA: TGCAGTGCTCCATTAGGATCTAGCACAGATACGCAGTATTTT
CDR3: CSAPLGSSTDTQYF

D: NA
J: TRBJ1-4
V: TRBV7-9
size: few
DNA: TGTGCCAGCAGCTTCCGGGAATCAAATGAAAAACTGTTTTTT
CDR3: CASSFRESNEKLFF

D: NA
J: TRBJ2-1
V: TRBV20-1
size: NA
DNA: TGCAGTGCTAGAAAGGGGGGTTGGCGGCACAACTCCTACAATGAGCAGTTCTTC
CDR3: CSARKGGWRHNSYNEQFF

D: TRBD1
J: TRBJ1-1
V: TRBV5-6
size: NA
DNA: TGTGCCAGCGGACCAAACCCGGGACAGGGTAACACTGAAGCTTTCTTT
CDR3: CASGPNPGQGNTEAFF

D: NA
J: TRBJ2-3
V: TRBV9
size: NA
DNA: TGTGCCAGCAGATCAACGGGAGTCGGCACAGATACGCAGTATTTT
CDR3: CASRSTGVGTDTQYF

D: TRBD1
J: TRBJ2-3
V: TRBV20-1
size: few
DNA: TGCAGTGCCAGTAGGACAGGACACACAGATACGCAGTATTTT
CDR3: CSASRTGHTDTQYF

D: NA
J: TRBJ2-5
V: TRBV15
size: few
DNA: TGTGCCACCAGCAGAGATCGGTTCCGAACCTCCCAAGAGACCCAGTACTTC
CDR3: CATSRDRFRTSQETQYF

D: NA
J: TRBJ1-2
V: TRBV29-1
size: NA
DNA: TGCAGCGCCGAGGGTGGCTACACCTTC
CDR3: CSAEGGYTF

D: NA
J: TRBJ1-2
V: TRBV29-1
size: few
DNA: TGCAGCGTTGTAACCCAGGACAGAAACTATGGCTACACCTTC
CDR3: CSVVTQDRNYGYTF

D: NA
J: TRBJ2-7
V: TRBV4-1
size: few
DNA: TGCGCCAGCAGCCAAGACGCTTTTGGCGGAGGGTCCTACGAGCAGTACTTC
CDR3: CASSQDAFGGGSYEQYF

D: TRBD2
J: TRBJ2-4
V: TRBV7-2
size: NA
DNA: TGTGCCAGCAGCTTAACGGGGGGGTCTTTAGCCAAAAACATTCAGTACTTC
CDR3: CASSLTGGSLAKNIQYF

D: TRBD1
J: TRBJ1-6
V: TRBV18
size: NA
DNA: TGTGCCAGCTCACCACTTGGGACAGGGTTAAATTCACCCCTCCACTTT
CDR3: CASSPLGTGLNSPLHF

D: NA
J: TRBJ1-2
V: TRBV27
size: NA
DNA: TGTGCCAGCAGTTTAACTAGGACGGTCGGCTACACCTTC
CDR3: CASSLTRTVGYTF

D: TRBD1
J: TRBJ1-4
V: TRBV7-2
size: NA
DNA: TGTGCCAGCAGCCGATCGGGACAGGGGGCGCGCGGGGAAAAACTGTTTTTT
CDR3: CASSRSGQGARGEKLFF

D: NA
J: TRBJ2-1
V: TRBV12-3/TRBV12-4
size: few
DNA: TGTGCCAGCAGTCCAAAAGTTAGCGATGAGCAGTTCTTC
CDR3: CASSPKVSDEQFF

D: NA
J: TRBJ2-7
V: TRBV11-2
size: few
DNA: TGTGCCAGCAGCTTAGATTTTGGGGGCGCGGGTTGGGCCTCAAGTACCCTTTCCTACGAGCAGTACTTC
CDR3: CASSLDFGGAGWASSTLSYEQYF

D: NA
J: TRBJ1-1
V: TRBV6-5
size: few
DNA: TGTGCCAGCAGTGGGTTGGGAGGCACTGAAGCTTTCTTT
CDR3: CASSGLGGTEAFF

D: TRBD2
J: TRBJ2-3
V: TRBV25-1
size: NA
DNA: TGTGCCAGCTCAATCGGGACTAGCGGTAGCACAGATACGCAGTATTTT
CDR3: CASSIGTSGSTDTQYF

D: TRBD1
J: TRBJ1-2
V: TRBV6-5
size: few
DNA: TGTGCCAGCAGCCACGACAGGGGTGACGGCTACACCTTC
CDR3: CASSHDRGDGYTF

D: NA
J: TRBJ2-7
V: TRBV20-1
size: NA
DNA: TGCAGTGCTAGTGCCCGGGGGACATCTGCCGAGCAGTACTTC
CDR3: CSASARGTSAEQYF

D: TRBD1
J: TRBJ2-7
V: TRBV12-3/TRBV12-4
size: NA
DNA: TGTGCCAGCAGTGAGACAGGGAACTCCTACGAGCAGTACTTC
CDR3: CASSETGNSYEQYF

D: TRBD1
J: TRBJ1-2
V: TRBV6-6
size: NA
DNA: TGTGCCAGCAGTGACTCGCGACAGGGGACGGTCTATGGCTACACCTTC
CDR3: CASSDSRQGTVYGYTF

D: TRBD2
J: TRBJ2-7
V: TRBV20-1
size: NA
DNA: TGCAGTGCTAGAGATAGGCCCGGGACGGGAGGAATTTACGAGCAGTACTTC
CDR3: CSARDRPGTGGIYEQYF

D: NA
J: TRBJ1-2
V: TRBV12-3/TRBV12-4
size: NA
DNA: TGTGCCAGCAGTTGGTTCGCCAGGGGAGGATATGGCTACACCTTC
CDR3: CASSWFARGGYGYTF

D: NA
J: TRBJ1-5
V: TRBV11-2
size: NA
DNA: TGTGCCAGCAGCTTAGAAGGGAGGGTGGGCAATCAGCCCCAGCATTTT
CDR3: CASSLEGRVGNQPQHF

D: NA
J: TRBJ2-1
V: TRBV5-1
size: NA
DNA: TGCGCCAGCAGCTTGGCCGGCTCTGCCCCCTGCCATGAGCAGTTCTTC
CDR3: CASSLAGSAPCHEQFF

D: TRBD2
J: TRBJ2-1
V: TRBV6-1
size: few
DNA: TGTGCCAGCAGTGAAGGGGGACTACTTGAGCAGTTCTTC
CDR3: CASSEGGLLEQFF

D: TRBD1
J: TRBJ2-7
V: TRBV10-3
size: once
DNA: TGTGCCATCAGCGAAACCGGGACAGAATACGAGCAGTACTTC
CDR3: CAISETGTEYEQYF

D: NA
J: TRBJ1-2
V: TRBV12-3/TRBV12-4
size: many
DNA: TGTGCCAGCAGTTTAGGGAGCTATGGCTACACCTTC
CDR3: CASSLGSYGYTF

D: TRBD1
J: TRBJ1-1
V: TRBV12-3/TRBV12-4
size: few
DNA: TGTGCCAGCAGTGTTGACAGGGACACTGAAGCTTTCTTT
CDR3: CASSVDRDTEAFF

D: NA
J: TRBJ2-3
V: TRBV18
size: NA
DNA: TGTGCCAGCTCACCGCCCCTAGGGACAGATACGCAGTATTTT
CDR3: CASSPPLGTDTQYF

D: NA
J: TRBJ1-1
V: TRBV20-1
size: NA
DNA: TGCAGTGCTAGTAGGGTCACTGAAGCTTTCTTT
CDR3: CSASRVTEAFF

D: TRBD2
J: TRBJ2-1
V: TRBV5-1
size: NA
DNA: TGCGCCAGCAGTCTACCTAGCGGCTATGAGCAGTTCTTC
CDR3: CASSLPSGYEQFF

D: TRBD1
J: TRBJ1-2
V: TRBV9
size: NA
DNA: TGTGCCAGCAGCGGGTGGGCCAGCAGCGCCGGACAGGGGGATTATTATGGCTACACCTTC
CDR3: CASSGWASSAGQGDYYGYTF

D: NA
J: TRBJ1-2
V: TRBV20-1
size: NA
DNA: NA
CDR3: CSANRRTGYDYEQYFGPANYGYTF

D: NA
J: TRBJ2-7
V: TRBV7-9
size: NA
DNA: TGTGCCAGCAGCTTAGTGTTGGAGTGGTCCTACGAGCAGTACTTC
CDR3: CASSLVLEWSYEQYF

D: TRBD1
J: TRBJ1-2
V: TRBV7-9
size: NA
DNA: TGTGCCAGCAGCCAAACCTCGACAGGGGGCTATGGCTACACCTTC
CDR3: CASSQTSTGGYGYTF

D: NA
J: TRBJ1-1
V: TRBV27
size: once
DNA: TGTGCCAGCAGTCCCACGCGGCGCGTGAACACTGAAGCTTTCTTT
CDR3: CASSPTRRVNTEAFF

D: TRBD2
J: TRBJ2-3
V: TRBV6-6
size: few
DNA: TGTGCCATCCTGAGCGGGAGGGGTCGCGATACGCAGTATTTT
CDR3: CAILSGRGRDTQYF

D: TRBD2
J: TRBJ2-7
V: TRBV6-5
size: NA
DNA: TGTGCCAGCAGCCCCCGGCTAGCGGGGCGCTCCTACGAGCAGTACTTC
CDR3: CASSPRLAGRSYEQYF

D: NA
J: TRBJ2-5
V: TRBV2
size: NA
DNA: TGTGCCAGCAGTGAGAGACCAGAGCAAGAGACCCAGTACTTC
CDR3: CASSERPEQETQYF

D: NA
J: TRBJ2-3
V: TRBV25-1
size: few
DNA: TGTGCCAGCAGTGAATCCAAGATGAGCACAGATACGCAGTATTTT
CDR3: CASSESKMSTDTQYF

D: TRBD2
J: TRBJ2-1
V: TRBV20-1
size: NA
DNA: TGCAGTGCCTATATGTTAGCGGGGGGCAGCTCCTACAATGAGCAGTTCTTC
CDR3: CSAYMLAGGSSYNEQFF

D: NA
J: TRBJ1-4
V: TRBV5-1
size: NA
DNA: TGCGCCAGCAGCCCCGCCCGAAATGAAAAACTGTTTTTT
CDR3: CASSPARNEKLFF

D: NA
J: TRBJ2-1
V: TRBV7-3
size: few
DNA: TGTGCCAGCAGCTTCGGACAGAAATACAATGAGCAGTTCTTC
CDR3: CASSFGQKYNEQFF

D: NA
J: TRBJ1-1
V: TRBV6-5
size: few
DNA: TGTGCCAGCAGTTACGTGGGACCGGACACTGAAGCTTTCTTT
CDR3: CASSYVGPDTEAFF

D: TRBD1
J: TRBJ2-5
V: TRBV3-1
size: few
DNA: TGTGCCAGCAGCCAAACGACAGGGAGCCAAGAGACCCAGTACTTC
CDR3: CASSQTTGSQETQYF